Listed below are T cell receptor beta chains from one sample, sequenced in a study of blood T cells in healthy people across ages. TCRdb called the 5' RACE reads again in MiXCR, with one record for every CDR3 protein. The data hold 700,000 to 850,000 distinct CDR3 sequences, with 35% to 40% observed a single time. Sequenced: blood. These receptors came from a young man in good health. The CDR3 runs from the conserved cysteine through the conserved F or W. D genes are given only for firm matches.

>NA|TRBV5-1
CASSRGTTATNTEAFF
>TRBD1|TRBV29-1
CSARTGKVTEAFF
>NA|TRBV7-2
CASSLLFSVGSTDTQYF
>NA|TRBV12-3/TRBV12-4
CASSPRDGRNTIYF
>NA|TRBV7-2
CASSSRVFYEQYF
>NA|TRBV20-1
CSARDLQGSNNSPLHF
>TRBD2|TRBV18
CASSLSKLAGGYNEQFF
>NA|TRBV14
CASSHRVTSDTQYF
>TRBD1|TRBV7-6
CASSFGQGKGQPQHF
>NA|TRBV12-3/TRBV12-4
CASTMQGRDYGYTF
>NA|TRBV12-3/TRBV12-4
CASEAKGDPGELFF
>NA|TRBV3-1
CASSQFRDTQETQYF
>NA|TRBV3-1
CASSQTVSAYNEQFF
>NA|TRBV5-4
CASRPQGGLEDTQYF
>NA|TRBV15
CATTLNREVFQPQHF
>NA|TRBV4-1
CASSQDVPGTGTDTQYF
>TRBD1|TRBV5-1
CASSDTGTGTLLYEQYF
>TRBD2|TRBV7-2
CASSLGSGSSMDEQFF
>TRBD2|TRBV3-1
CASSLMGGENEQFF
>NA|TRBV20-1
CSGGGPDTQYF
>NA|TRBV2
CASSTTHGNSPLHF
>NA|TRBV20-1
CSARTLVRALAETQYF
>TRBD2|TRBV6-4
CASSTSGGATDTQYF
>NA|TRBV6-2/TRBV6-3
CASSYDREVDEQYF
>NA|TRBV20-1
CSARGPWTANYGHTF
>TRBD1|TRBV10-3
CAISVGTERNGYTF
>TRBD2|TRBV20-1
CSASPSGTSQETQYF
>TRBD1|TRBV27
CASSSPQGATDTQYF
>NA|TRBV7-2
CASSSRTVTDTQYF
>NA|TRBV7-9
CASSLEQPYNEQYF
>TRBD1|TRBV15
CATSRVVAGGTEAFF
>NA|TRBV7-2
CASSPTPANTGELFF
>NA|TRBV18
CASSPGQGKNYGYTF
>TRBD1|TRBV10-3
CAIQIQGPTGELFF
>NA|TRBV7-7
CASSPTAKQETQYF
>NA|TRBV12-3/TRBV12-4
CASSPYGDIYGYTF
>NA|TRBV2
CALNRGGGANVLTF
>NA|TRBV9
CASSPTVGLYNEQFF
>TRBD2|TRBV7-3
CASSLSGGQYNEQFF
>TRBD1|TRBV7-2
CASSFGDRGFGTDTQYF
>NA|TRBV7-9
CASSHTPDYGYTF
>NA|TRBV20-1
CSVSTPGAERFRGYTF
>NA|TRBV5-1
CASSFQGRDINEQFF
>NA|TRBV12-3/TRBV12-4
CASSPHDTGVNYGYTF
>NA|TRBV20-1
CSAATDPNTGELFF
>NA|TRBV6-1
CASSGRSAYEQYF
>TRBD2|TRBV24-1
CATSDPAGVHQETQYF
>NA|TRBV20-1
CSATDSNTEAFF
>NA|TRBV7-3
CASSLFPASNTGELFF
>NA|TRBV29-1
CSVAAGTLTEAFF
>TRBD1|TRBV5-6
CASSNGQGGEQYF
>NA|TRBV6-2/TRBV6-3
CASVRTAQGTQYF
>NA|TRBV4-1
CASSSLGMDTQYF
>TRBD2|TRBV19
CASSSRGLAAKNIQYF
>NA|TRBV12-3/TRBV12-4
CASRWTHGYTF
>NA|TRBV2
CASSDLAENYGYTF
>NA|TRBV20-1
CSASGNRYTDTQYF
>NA|TRBV20-1
CSARVLGWAQAPNTEAFF
>TRBD2|TRBV10-3
CAISGIAGGPTQGNEQFF
>NA|TRBV4-3
CASSPELANTEAFF